Listed below are T cell receptor beta chains from one sample, sequenced in a study of vaccination effects on CD4 cells after COVID-19. Only in-frame clones appear in the TCRdb table, and some are missing; sequencing was by immunoSEQ multiplex PCR. The data show 70,000 to 85,000 clones, approximately 80% seen once. The antigens of these receptors remain unknown. The sequences come from CD4+ T cells from PBMCs cultured with HCoV-229E spike peptides, collected after COVID-19 vaccination. The receptors stem from a human donor who received a COVID-19 vaccine. Each CDR3 is given with its conserved first and last residue. A D gene is named only where the DNA matches it firmly. Expanded clones get a size class; other rows say once, few or many, or leave the size out.

CDR3 protein: CASSHSGTDTQYF; CDR3 DNA: TGTGCCAGTAGTCATAGCGGCACAGATACGCAGTATTTT; V gene: TRBV19; D gene: NA; J gene: TRBJ2-3; clone size: NA
CDR3 protein: CASSLGGGTTNEKLFF; CDR3 DNA: TGTGCCAGCAGCTTAGGAGGGGGCACAACTAATGAAAAACTGTTTTTT; V gene: TRBV7-9; D gene: TRBD1; J gene: TRBJ1-4; clone size: NA
CDR3 protein: CASSAGTGPNQPQHF; CDR3 DNA: TGTGCCAGCAGCGCAGGGACAGGGCCAAATCAGCCCCAGCATTTT; V gene: TRBV6-4; D gene: TRBD1; J gene: TRBJ1-5; clone size: NA
CDR3 protein: CASSLGQSPLHF; CDR3 DNA: TGTGCCAGCAGCTTGGGCCAATCACCCCTCCACTTT; V gene: TRBV11-2; D gene: NA; J gene: TRBJ1-6; clone size: few
CDR3 protein: CASSQGGLAGGAETQYF; CDR3 DNA: TGTGCCAGCAGCCAAGGAGGACTAGCGGGGGGGGCTGAGACCCAGTACTTC; V gene: TRBV3-1/TRBV3-2; D gene: TRBD2; J gene: TRBJ2-5; clone size: NA
CDR3 protein: CAKKTGINEQFF; CDR3 DNA: TGTGCCAAAAAGACAGGGATTAATGAGCAGTTCTTC; V gene: TRBV7-3; D gene: TRBD1; J gene: TRBJ2-1; clone size: NA
CDR3 protein: CASSLAAEIGRRNSPLHF; CDR3 DNA: TGTGCCAGCAGCTTAGCGGCTGAGATCGGACGGAGAAATTCACCCCTCCACTTT; V gene: TRBV7-2; D gene: NA; J gene: TRBJ1-6; clone size: NA
CDR3 protein: CASSNVRGNYGYTF; CDR3 DNA: TGTGCCAGCAGTAATGTCCGCGGGAACTATGGCTACACCTTC; V gene: TRBV25-1; D gene: NA; J gene: TRBJ1-2; clone size: NA
CDR3 protein: CASSIWTDNQPQHF; CDR3 DNA: TGTGCCAGTAGTATCTGGACAGACAATCAGCCCCAGCATTTT; V gene: TRBV19; D gene: NA; J gene: TRBJ1-5; clone size: few
CDR3 protein: CAWSRGVAGETQYF; CDR3 DNA: TGTGCCTGGAGTAGGGGGGTAGCGGGGGAGACCCAGTACTTC; V gene: TRBV30; D gene: TRBD2; J gene: TRBJ2-5; clone size: once
CDR3 protein: CASSFGGENIQYF; CDR3 DNA: TGCGCCAGCAGCTTCGGGGGGGAAAACATTCAGTACTTC; V gene: TRBV5-1; D gene: TRBD2; J gene: TRBJ2-4; clone size: NA
CDR3 protein: CASSTPRQGQDTQYF; CDR3 DNA: TGTGCCAGCAGCACACCAAGACAGGGGCAAGATACGCAGTATTTT; V gene: TRBV7-2; D gene: TRBD1; J gene: TRBJ2-3; clone size: NA
CDR3 protein: CASARKRNEKLFF; CDR3 DNA: TGTGCCAGCGCAAGGAAGAGAAATGAAAAACTGTTTTTT; V gene: TRBV6-5; D gene: NA; J gene: TRBJ1-4; clone size: NA
CDR3 protein: CASSLQGGGADTQYF; CDR3 DNA: TGTGCCAGCAGCTTACAGGGGGGGGGCGCAGATACGCAGTATTTT; V gene: TRBV7-3; D gene: NA; J gene: TRBJ2-3; clone size: NA
CDR3 protein: CASSQWRKETQYF; CDR3 DNA: TGCGCCAGCAGCCAATGGAGAAAAGAGACCCAGTACTTC; V gene: TRBV4-1; D gene: NA; J gene: TRBJ2-5; clone size: once
CDR3 protein: CASSPPGYNTGELFF; CDR3 DNA: TGTGCCAGCAGTCCCCCAGGGTACAACACCGGGGAGCTGTTTTTT; V gene: TRBV28; D gene: NA; J gene: TRBJ2-2; clone size: NA
CDR3 protein: CASSLAGMGTDTQYF; CDR3 DNA: TGCGCCAGCAGCTTGGCTGGAATGGGCACAGATACGCAGTATTTT; V gene: TRBV5-1; D gene: NA; J gene: TRBJ2-3; clone size: NA
CDR3 protein: CASSDPGTGAFFGYTF; CDR3 DNA: TGTGCCAGTAGTGATCCCGGGACAGGGGCCTTCTTTGGCTACACCTTC; V gene: TRBV19; D gene: TRBD1; J gene: TRBJ1-2; clone size: NA
CDR3 protein: CASSVAVTGTSGGRDTGELFF; CDR3 DNA: TGTGCCAGCAGCGTAGCAGTAACCGGGACTAGCGGGGGCCGGGACACCGGGGAGCTGTTTTTT; V gene: TRBV9; D gene: TRBD2; J gene: TRBJ2-2; clone size: NA
CDR3 protein: CASSRGDRETDTQYF; CDR3 DNA: TGTGCCAGCAGCAGGGGGGACAGGGAAACAGATACGCAGTATTTT; V gene: TRBV11-2; D gene: TRBD1; J gene: TRBJ2-3; clone size: NA
CDR3 protein: CASSLGAGTSGNGELFF; CDR3 DNA: TGCGCCAGCAGCTTGGGAGCCGGGACTAGCGGGAACGGGGAGCTGTTTTTT; V gene: TRBV5-1; D gene: TRBD2; J gene: TRBJ2-2; clone size: NA
CDR3 protein: CASSEKSQGWIHSPLHF; CDR3 DNA: TGTGCCAGCAGTGAAAAGTCGCAGGGATGGATTCATTCACCCCTCCACTTT; V gene: TRBV6-4; D gene: NA; J gene: TRBJ1-6; clone size: NA
CDR3 protein: CASSPDPNYGYTF; CDR3 DNA: TGTGCCAGCAGTCCAGATCCAAACTATGGCTACACCTTC; V gene: TRBV5-4; D gene: NA; J gene: TRBJ1-2; clone size: NA
CDR3 protein: CASSLRTGTNYGYTF; CDR3 DNA: TGCGCCAGCAGCCTCAGGACAGGGACTAACTATGGCTACACCTTC; V gene: TRBV5-1; D gene: TRBD1; J gene: TRBJ1-2; clone size: once
CDR3 protein: CSASLTGSGEETQYF; CDR3 DNA: TGCAGTGCTAGTCTCACGGGTAGCGGGGAAGAGACCCAGTACTTC; V gene: TRBV20-1; D gene: TRBD2; J gene: TRBJ2-5; clone size: NA
CDR3 protein: CASTVGGSAASGNTIYF; CDR3 DNA: TGTGCCAGCACCGTGGGAGGCAGTGCTGCCTCTGGAAACACCATATATTTT; V gene: TRBV28; D gene: NA; J gene: TRBJ1-3; clone size: NA
CDR3 protein: CASSAGGQGQSTDTQYF; CDR3 DNA: TGTGCCAGCAGCGCAGGGGGACAGGGTCAGAGCACAGATACGCAGTATTTT; V gene: TRBV9; D gene: TRBD1; J gene: TRBJ2-3; clone size: NA
CDR3 protein: CSDDRAIEAFF; CDR3 DNA: TGCAGTGACGACAGGGCTATAGAAGCTTTCTTT; V gene: TRBV20-1; D gene: TRBD1; J gene: TRBJ1-1; clone size: few
CDR3 protein: CSVNRQGGSNEQFF; CDR3 DNA: TGCAGCGTTAACAGACAGGGGGGGAGCAATGAGCAGTTCTTC; V gene: TRBV29-1; D gene: TRBD1; J gene: TRBJ2-1; clone size: NA
CDR3 protein: CASSFYTGGAGQPQHF; CDR3 DNA: TGTGCCAGTAGTTTTTATACAGGGGGCGCGGGTCAGCCCCAGCATTTT; V gene: TRBV19; D gene: TRBD1; J gene: TRBJ1-5; clone size: NA
CDR3 protein: CASSQDSNQPQHF; CDR3 DNA: TGTGCCAGCAGCCAAGATAGCAATCAGCCCCAGCATTTT; V gene: TRBV4-2; D gene: NA; J gene: TRBJ1-5; clone size: few
CDR3 protein: CASSVGFRVNQPQHF; CDR3 DNA: TGTGCCAGCAGCGTAGGGTTCAGGGTCAATCAGCCCCAGCATTTT; V gene: TRBV9; D gene: NA; J gene: TRBJ1-5; clone size: NA
CDR3 protein: CASSLVSGGSQETQYF; CDR3 DNA: TGTGCCAGCAGCTTGGTGTCAGGGGGCAGCCAAGAGACCCAGTACTTC; V gene: TRBV5-6; D gene: TRBD1; J gene: TRBJ2-5; clone size: NA
CDR3 protein: CASSAVGGTGELFF; CDR3 DNA: TGCGCCAGCAGCGCCGTCGGGGGGACCGGGGAGCTGTTTTTT; V gene: TRBV5-1; D gene: TRBD2; J gene: TRBJ2-2; clone size: once
CDR3 protein: CASSLNLAGEETQYF; CDR3 DNA: TGCGCCAGCAGCTTGAACCTAGCGGGGGAAGAGACCCAGTACTTC; V gene: TRBV5-1; D gene: TRBD2; J gene: TRBJ2-5; clone size: NA
CDR3 protein: CASSDLQGNEKLFF; CDR3 DNA: TGTGCCAGCAGTGATCTTCAGGGGAATGAAAAACTGTTTTTT; V gene: TRBV2; D gene: NA; J gene: TRBJ1-4; clone size: NA
CDR3 protein: CASASGGSSLEGYTF; CDR3 DNA: TGCGCCAGCGCGTCGGGAGGGAGTAGCCTAGAGGGCTACACCTTC; V gene: TRBV5-1; D gene: NA; J gene: TRBJ1-2; clone size: NA
CDR3 protein: CASSYSFRGGNTIYF; CDR3 DNA: TGTGCCAGCAGTTACTCGTTTAGAGGAGGAAACACCATATATTTT; V gene: TRBV6-5; D gene: NA; J gene: TRBJ1-3; clone size: NA
CDR3 protein: CASSFIPSGANEQFF; CDR3 DNA: TGTGCCAGCAGTTTTATCCCCTCTGGGGCAAATGAGCAGTTCTTC; V gene: TRBV6-2/TRBV6-3; D gene: NA; J gene: TRBJ2-1; clone size: NA
CDR3 protein: CASSLRDSNEQFF; CDR3 DNA: TGTGCCAGCAGCTTACGGGACTCCAATGAGCAGTTCTTC; V gene: TRBV7-3; D gene: NA; J gene: TRBJ2-1; clone size: NA
CDR3 protein: CASSPAGISGNTIYF; CDR3 DNA: TGTGCCAGCAGTCCCGCTGGTATCTCTGGAAACACCATATATTTT; V gene: TRBV28; D gene: NA; J gene: TRBJ1-3; clone size: few
CDR3 protein: CAISEILAEETQYF; CDR3 DNA: TGTGCCATCAGTGAAATACTAGCGGAAGAGACCCAGTACTTC; V gene: TRBV10-3; D gene: TRBD2; J gene: TRBJ2-5; clone size: NA
CDR3 protein: CSVVGQADEQFF; CDR3 DNA: TGCAGCGTTGTAGGACAGGCGGATGAGCAGTTCTTC; V gene: TRBV29-1; D gene: TRBD1; J gene: TRBJ2-1; clone size: NA
CDR3 protein: CASSITPGSTDTQYF; CDR3 DNA: TGTGCCAGTAGTATTACCCCTGGGAGCACAGATACGCAGTATTTT; V gene: TRBV19; D gene: NA; J gene: TRBJ2-3; clone size: NA
CDR3 protein: CASSIGNSNSNQPQHF; CDR3 DNA: TGTGCCAGTAGTATCGGGAACTCGAATAGCAATCAGCCCCAGCATTTT; V gene: TRBV19; D gene: NA; J gene: TRBJ1-5; clone size: NA
CDR3 protein: CASSQTGGTEAFF; CDR3 DNA: TGTGCCAGCAGCCAGACAGGGGGTACTGAAGCTTTCTTT; V gene: TRBV12-3/TRBV12-4; D gene: TRBD1; J gene: TRBJ1-1; clone size: NA
CDR3 protein: CASSLVPGDSNQPQHF; CDR3 DNA: TGTGCCAGCAGCTTAGTACCTGGCGATAGCAATCAGCCCCAGCATTTT; V gene: TRBV7-2; D gene: NA; J gene: TRBJ1-5; clone size: NA
CDR3 protein: CASSSTGTSTDTQYF; CDR3 DNA: TGTGCCAGCAGCAGTACCGGGACTAGCACAGATACGCAGTATTTT; V gene: TRBV6-5; D gene: NA; J gene: TRBJ2-3; clone size: NA
CDR3 protein: CASSLNPSGGARETQYF; CDR3 DNA: TGTGCCAGCAGCTTAAACCCTAGCGGGGGGGCCAGAGAGACCCAGTACTTC; V gene: TRBV5-5; D gene: TRBD2; J gene: TRBJ2-5; clone size: NA
CDR3 protein: CASSVGTATQYF; CDR3 DNA: TGTGCCAGCAGTGTCGGGACAGCCACCCAGTACTTC; V gene: TRBV2; D gene: TRBD1; J gene: TRBJ2-5; clone size: NA
CDR3 protein: CASSGQGSGTGELFF; CDR3 DNA: TGTGCCAGTAGTGGACAGGGGTCGGGCACCGGGGAGCTGTTTTTT; V gene: TRBV19; D gene: TRBD1; J gene: TRBJ2-2; clone size: NA
CDR3 protein: CASSQALVPSGANVLTF; CDR3 DNA: TGTGCCAGTTCGCAGGCCCTAGTTCCCTCTGGGGCCAACGTCCTGACTTTC; V gene: TRBV18; D gene: NA; J gene: TRBJ2-6; clone size: NA
CDR3 protein: CASSYRGSSYNEQFF; CDR3 DNA: TGTGCCAGCAGTTACAGGGGGAGCTCCTACAATGAGCAGTTCTTC; V gene: TRBV7-2; D gene: TRBD1; J gene: TRBJ2-1; clone size: NA
CDR3 protein: CASRAWTGEDQPQHF; CDR3 DNA: TGTGCCAGTAGGGCCTGGACAGGGGAAGATCAGCCCCAGCATTTT; V gene: TRBV19; D gene: TRBD1; J gene: TRBJ1-5; clone size: NA
CDR3 protein: CASSIQGAAQHF; CDR3 DNA: TGTGCCAGTAGTATACAGGGCGCGGCCCAGCATTTT; V gene: TRBV19; D gene: NA; J gene: TRBJ1-5; clone size: NA
CDR3 protein: CASSTGYGYTF; CDR3 DNA: TGTGCCAGCAGTACAGGGTATGGCTACACCTTC; V gene: TRBV28; D gene: NA; J gene: TRBJ1-2; clone size: NA
CDR3 protein: CASSPTSSGNTIYF; CDR3 DNA: TGTGCCAGCTCCCCGACAAGCTCTGGAAACACCATATATTTT; V gene: TRBV18; D gene: NA; J gene: TRBJ1-3; clone size: NA